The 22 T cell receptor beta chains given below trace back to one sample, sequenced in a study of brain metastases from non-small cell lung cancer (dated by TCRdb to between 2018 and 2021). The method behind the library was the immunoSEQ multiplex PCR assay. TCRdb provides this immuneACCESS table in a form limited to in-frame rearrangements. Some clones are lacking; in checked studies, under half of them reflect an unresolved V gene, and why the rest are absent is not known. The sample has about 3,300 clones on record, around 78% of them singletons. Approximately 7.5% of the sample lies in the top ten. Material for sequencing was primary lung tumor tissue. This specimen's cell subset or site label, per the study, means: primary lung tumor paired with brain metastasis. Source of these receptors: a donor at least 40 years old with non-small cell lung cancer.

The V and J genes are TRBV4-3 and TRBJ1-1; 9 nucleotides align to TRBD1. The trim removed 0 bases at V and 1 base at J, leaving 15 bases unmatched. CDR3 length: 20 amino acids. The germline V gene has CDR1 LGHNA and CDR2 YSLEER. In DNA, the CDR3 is TGCGCCAGCAGCCAAGAATTTCGGGTAGGTGTGGGACAGGGGAACACTGAAGCTTTCTTT. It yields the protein CASSQEFRVGVGQGNTEAFF.

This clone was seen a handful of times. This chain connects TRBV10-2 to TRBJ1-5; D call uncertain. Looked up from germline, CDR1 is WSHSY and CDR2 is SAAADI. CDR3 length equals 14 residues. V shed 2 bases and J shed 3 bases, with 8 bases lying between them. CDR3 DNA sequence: TGCGCCAGCAGTGAGGTAACATCCAATCAGCCCCAGCATTTT. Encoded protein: CASSEVTSNQPQHF.

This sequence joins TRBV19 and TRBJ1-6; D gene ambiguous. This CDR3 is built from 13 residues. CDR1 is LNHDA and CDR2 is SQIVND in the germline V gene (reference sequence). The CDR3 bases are TGTGCTACCCACGATGGCGGAAATTCACCCCTCCACTTT. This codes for CATHDGGNSPLHF.

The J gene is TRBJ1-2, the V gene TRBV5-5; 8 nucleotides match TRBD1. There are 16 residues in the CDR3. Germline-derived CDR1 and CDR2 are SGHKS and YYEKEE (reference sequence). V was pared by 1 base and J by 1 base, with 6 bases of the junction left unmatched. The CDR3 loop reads CASSLMGQVLNYGYTF. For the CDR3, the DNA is TGTGCCAGCAGCTTGATGGGACAGGTACTTAACTATGGCTACACCTTC.

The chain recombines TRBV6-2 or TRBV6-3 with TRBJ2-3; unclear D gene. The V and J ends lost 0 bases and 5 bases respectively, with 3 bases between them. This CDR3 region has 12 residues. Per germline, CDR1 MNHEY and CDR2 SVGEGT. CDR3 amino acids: CASSYSRDTQYF. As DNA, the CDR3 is TGTGCCAGCAGTTACTCAAGAGATACGCAGTATTTT.

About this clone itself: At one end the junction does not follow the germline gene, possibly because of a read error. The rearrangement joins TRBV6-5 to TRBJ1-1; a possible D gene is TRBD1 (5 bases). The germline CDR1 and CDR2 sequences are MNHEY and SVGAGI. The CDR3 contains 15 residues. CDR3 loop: CASSYKGSDSTETFF. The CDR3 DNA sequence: TGTGCCAGCAGTTACAAGGGATCTGACAGCACTGAAACTTTCTTT.

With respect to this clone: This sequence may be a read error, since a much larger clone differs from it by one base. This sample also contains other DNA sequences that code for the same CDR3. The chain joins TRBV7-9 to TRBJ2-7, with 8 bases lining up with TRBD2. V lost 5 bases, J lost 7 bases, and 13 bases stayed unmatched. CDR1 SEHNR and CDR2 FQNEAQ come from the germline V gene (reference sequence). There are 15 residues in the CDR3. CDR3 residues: CASSPPSSGGEEQYF. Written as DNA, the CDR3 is TGTGCCAGCAGCCCCCCTTCGAGCGGGGGTGAGGAGCAGTACTTC.

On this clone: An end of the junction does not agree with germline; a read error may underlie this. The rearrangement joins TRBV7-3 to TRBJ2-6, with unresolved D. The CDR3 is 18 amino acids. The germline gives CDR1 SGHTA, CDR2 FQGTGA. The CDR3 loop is CASSSLQTLTSRANVLTF. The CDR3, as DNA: TGTGCCAGCAGCAGCTTGCAGACGCTTACAAGTCGGGCCAACGTCCTGACTTTT.

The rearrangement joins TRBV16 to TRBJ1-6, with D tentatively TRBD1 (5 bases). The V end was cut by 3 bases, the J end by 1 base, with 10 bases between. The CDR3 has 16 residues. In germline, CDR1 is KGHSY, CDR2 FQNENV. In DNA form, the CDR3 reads TGTGCCAGCAGCCAGGGGGGTGTGTCCTATAATTCACCCCTCCACTTT. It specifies CASSQGGVSYNSPLHF. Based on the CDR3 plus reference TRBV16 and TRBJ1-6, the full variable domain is GEEVAQTPKHLVRGEGQKAKLYCAPIKGHSYVFWYQQVLKNEFKFLISFQNENVFDETGMPKERFSAKCLPNSPCSLEIQATKLEDSAVYFCASSQGGVSYNSPLHFGNGTRLTVT.

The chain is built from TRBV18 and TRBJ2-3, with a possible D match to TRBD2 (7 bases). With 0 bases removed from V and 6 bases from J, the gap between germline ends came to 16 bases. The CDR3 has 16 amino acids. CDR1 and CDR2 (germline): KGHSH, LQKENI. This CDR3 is CASSPPRGAGQDTQYF. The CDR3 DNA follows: TGTGCCAGCTCACCACCTCGGGGGGCCGGGCAGGATACGCAGTATTTT.

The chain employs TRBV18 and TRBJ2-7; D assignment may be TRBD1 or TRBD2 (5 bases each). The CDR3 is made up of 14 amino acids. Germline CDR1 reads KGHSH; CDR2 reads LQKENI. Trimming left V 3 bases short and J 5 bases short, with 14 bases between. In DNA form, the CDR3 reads TGTGCCAGCTCACCGGGGACGGGGCGCCACGAGCAGTACTTC. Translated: CASSPGTGRHEQYF.

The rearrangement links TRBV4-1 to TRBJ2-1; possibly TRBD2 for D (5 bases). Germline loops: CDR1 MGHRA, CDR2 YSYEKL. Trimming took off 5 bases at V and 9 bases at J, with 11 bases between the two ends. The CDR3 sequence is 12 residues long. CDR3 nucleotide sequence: TGCGCCAGCAGCAAACTAGGAGGTGAGCAGTTCTTC. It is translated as CASSKLGGEQFF.

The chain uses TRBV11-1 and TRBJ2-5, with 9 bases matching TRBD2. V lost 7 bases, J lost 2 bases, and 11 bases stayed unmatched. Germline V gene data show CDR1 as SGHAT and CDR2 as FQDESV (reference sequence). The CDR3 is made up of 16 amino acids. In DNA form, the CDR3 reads TGTGCCAGCACTGGTAGCGGGGGCACCCGTCAAGAGACCCAGTACTTC. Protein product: CASTGSGGTRQETQYF.

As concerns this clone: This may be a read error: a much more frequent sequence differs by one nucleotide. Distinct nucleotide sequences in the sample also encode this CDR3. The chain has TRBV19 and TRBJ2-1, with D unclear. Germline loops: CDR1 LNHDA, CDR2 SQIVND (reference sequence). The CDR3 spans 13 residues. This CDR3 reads CASSTSAYNEQFF. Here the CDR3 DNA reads TGTGCTAGTAGTACGTCAGCTTACAATGAGCAGTTCTTC.

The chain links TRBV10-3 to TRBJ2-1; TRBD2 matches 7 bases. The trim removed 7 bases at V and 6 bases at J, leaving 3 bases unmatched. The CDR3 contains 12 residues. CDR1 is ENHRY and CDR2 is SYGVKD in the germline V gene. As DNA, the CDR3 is TGTGCCATCACAGGGACTACCAATGAGCAGTTCTTC. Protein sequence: CAITGTTNEQFF.

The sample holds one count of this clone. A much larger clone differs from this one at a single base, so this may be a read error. CDR3 bases: TGCGCCAGCAGCCGTGGGGGGACAAACTCCTACGAGCAGTACTTC. This sequence encodes CASSRGGTNSYEQYF. This chain connects TRBV4-1 to TRBJ2-7; D may correspond to TRBD1 or TRBD2 (6 bases each). CDR3 length: 15 residues. V was clipped by 4 bases and J by 0 bases, with 13 bases between them. The germline gives CDR1 MGHRA, CDR2 YSYEKL.

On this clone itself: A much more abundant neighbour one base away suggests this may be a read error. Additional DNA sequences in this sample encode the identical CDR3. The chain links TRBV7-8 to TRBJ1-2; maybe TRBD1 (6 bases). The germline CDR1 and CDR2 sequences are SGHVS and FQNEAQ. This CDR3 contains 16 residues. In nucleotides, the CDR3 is TGTGCCAGCAGCCTTTCCACAGGGCCCAATTTCTATGGCTACACCTTT. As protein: CASSLSTGPNFYGYTF.

CDR3 residues: CASGGSYNEQFF. The CDR3 coding sequence is TGCGCCAGCGGGGGTTCCTACAATGAGCAGTTCTTC. The V call is TRBV5-1, the J call TRBJ2-1; tentatively, D is TRBD1 or TRBD2 (5 bases each). This CDR3 spans 12 amino acids. V shed 7 bases and J shed 1 base, with 6 bases lying between them. From germline, CDR1 is SGHRS and CDR2 YFSETQ.

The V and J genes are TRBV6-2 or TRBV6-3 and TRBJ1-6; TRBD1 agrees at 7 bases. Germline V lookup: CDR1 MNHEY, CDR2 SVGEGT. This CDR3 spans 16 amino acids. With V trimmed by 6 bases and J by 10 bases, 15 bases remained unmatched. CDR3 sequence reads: CASSPTLMTGSSPLHF. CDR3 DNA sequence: TGTGCCAGCAGCCCTACTTTAATGACAGGGTCCTCACCCCTCCACTTT.

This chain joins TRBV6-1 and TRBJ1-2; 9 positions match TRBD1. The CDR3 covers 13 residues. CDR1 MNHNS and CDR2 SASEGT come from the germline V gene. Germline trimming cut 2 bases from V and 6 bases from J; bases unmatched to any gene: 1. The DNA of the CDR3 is TGTGCCAGCAGTGAAACAGGGGGCGATGGCTACACCTTC. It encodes CASSETGGDGYTF.

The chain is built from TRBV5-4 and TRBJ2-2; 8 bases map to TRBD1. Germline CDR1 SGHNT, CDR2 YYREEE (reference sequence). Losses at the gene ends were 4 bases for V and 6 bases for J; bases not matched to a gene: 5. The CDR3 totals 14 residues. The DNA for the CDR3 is TGTGCCAGCAGCCCAGGGGGCCCTGCCGGGGAGCTGTTTTTT. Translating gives CASSPGGPAGELFF.

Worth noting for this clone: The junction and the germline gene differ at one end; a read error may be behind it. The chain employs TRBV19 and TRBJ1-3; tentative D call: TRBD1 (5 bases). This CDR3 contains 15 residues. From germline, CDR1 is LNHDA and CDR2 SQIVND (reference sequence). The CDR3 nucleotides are TGTGCCAGTAGTATAACAAGGGGATACGGAAACATCATATATTTT. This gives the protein CASSITRGYGNIIYF.